Listed below are T cell receptor beta chains from one sample, sequenced in a study of siplizumab effects on memory and regulatory T cells. TCRdb's copy holds only in-frame clones and misses some; the assay was immunoSEQ multiplex PCR. The data hold over 50,000 clones, with less than 85% observed a single time. Material: memory CD4+ T cells sorted from blood. The origin of the receptors is a human donor in good health. Each CDR3 is given with its conserved first and last residue. A D gene is named only where the DNA matches it firmly. Clone size is given for some rows only: seen once, a few or many times, or a class if the clone is expanded.

cdr3_length	j_call	d_call	clone_size	v_call	cdr3_aa	cdr3_nt
15	TRBJ1-6	NA	NA	TRBV5-8	CASSLRPRQGSPLHF	TGTGCCAGCAGCTTGCGACCGCGCCAAGGTTCACCCCTCCACTTT
15	TRBJ2-4	NA	NA	TRBV5-5	CASSLEGRAKNIQYF	TGTGCCAGCAGCTTGGAAGGGAGAGCCAAAAACATTCAGTACTTC
16	TRBJ1-3	NA	few	TRBV15	CATSRDGGMSGNTIYF	TGTGCCACCAGCAGAGACGGCGGTATGTCTGGAAACACCATATATTTT
11	TRBJ2-7	NA	NA	TRBV20-1	CSAEGWDEQYF	TGCAGTGCCGAGGGGTGGGACGAGCAGTACTTC
15	TRBJ2-1	NA	NA	TRBV9	CASSVSALAMGEQFF	TGTGCCAGCAGCGTTTCGGCGCTAGCGATGGGTGAGCAGTTCTTC
18	TRBJ1-4	NA	NA	TRBV27	CASRSGGSPAVVNEKLFF	TGTGCCAGCAGGTCCGGAGGTTCCCCGGCAGTCGTTAATGAAAAACTGTTTTTT
18	TRBJ2-1	NA	NA	TRBV2	CASSEIGAGWLSYNEQFF	TGTGCCAGCAGTGAAATCGGGGCGGGCTGGCTCTCCTACAATGAGCAGTTCTTC
14	TRBJ1-4	TRBD1	once	TRBV6-1	CASRYRGQGEKLFF	TGTGCCAGCAGGTACAGGGGGCAGGGTGAAAAACTGTTTTTT
13	TRBJ2-6	NA	NA	TRBV27	CASSFAGANVLTF	TGTGCCAGCAGTTTCGCCGGGGCCAACGTCCTGACTTTC
16	TRBJ1-6	TRBD1	NA	TRBV2	CASSPRDRGQNSPLHF	TGTGCCAGCAGTCCGAGGGACAGGGGCCAGAATTCACCCCTCCACTTT
12	TRBJ2-5	NA	NA	TRBV7-9	CASAGSVETQYF	TGTGCCAGCGCGGGAAGCGTGGAGACCCAGTACTTC
15	TRBJ2-1	TRBD2	NA	TRBV5-1	CASSPGLAESDEQFF	TGCGCCAGCAGCCCGGGACTAGCGGAGTCAGATGAGCAGTTCTTC
13	TRBJ2-3	NA	NA	TRBV7-2	CASSDVGWGTQYF	TGTGCCAGCAGCGACGTGGGCTGGGGGACGCAGTATTTT
14	TRBJ1-6	NA	NA	TRBV7-9	CASSQDSFGAPLHF	TGTGCCAGCAGCCAGGACTCCTTTGGAGCACCCCTCCACTTT
15	TRBJ1-3	NA	NA	TRBV6-5	CASVFRGLTGNTIYF	TGTGCCAGCGTCTTTCGGGGTCTCACTGGAAACACCATATATTTT
14	TRBJ1-2	NA	NA	TRBV7-8	CASSLRSSNYGYTF	TGTGCCAGCAGCCTAAGGAGTTCTAACTATGGCTACACCTTC
13	TRBJ2-3	NA	NA	TRBV10-3	CATRGGYGDTQYF	TGTGCCACCAGAGGAGGGTATGGAGATACGCAGTATTTT
13	TRBJ1-2	NA	NA	TRBV27	CASSVLGVYGYTF	TGTGCCAGCAGTGTCCTGGGGGTCTATGGCTACACCTTC
15	TRBJ2-5	NA	once	TRBV27	CASSLTRQGGETQYF	TGTGCCAGCAGTCTCACTAGACAGGGAGGAGAGACCCAGTACTTC
16	TRBJ2-2	NA	NA	TRBV5-1	CASSLALGISTGELFF	TGCGCCAGCAGCTTGGCCTTGGGTATAAGCACCGGGGAGCTGTTTTTT
10	TRBJ1-2	NA	NA	TRBV6-1	CASSEYGYTF	TGTGCCAGCAGTGAATATGGCTACACCTTC
14	TRBJ1-5	NA	NA	TRBV10-1	CASSESGNGQPQHF	TGCGCCAGCAGTGAGTCGGGTAATGGTCAGCCCCAGCATTTT
15	TRBJ2-7	NA	NA	TRBV6-5	CASSYSSRADYEQYF	TGTGCCAGCAGTTACTCCTCCAGGGCCGACTACGAGCAGTACTTC
18	TRBJ2-3	TRBD2	NA	TRBV4-1	CASSQGVILAGVVDTQYF	TGCGCCAGCAGCCAAGGGGTAATACTAGCGGGGGTAGTAGATACGCAGTATTTT
13	TRBJ1-1	NA	NA	TRBV29-1	CSIAGQLNTEAFF	TGCAGCATAGCGGGACAATTGAACACTGAAGCTTTCTTT
19	TRBJ2-2	TRBD2	once	TRBV9	CASSVGLGRILLNTGELFF	TGTGCCAGCAGCGTTGGACTAGGACGAATCTTATTAAACACCGGGGAGCTGTTTTTT
15	TRBJ2-3	TRBD1	NA	TRBV5-4	CASSYGQASTDTQYF	TGTGCCAGCAGCTACGGACAGGCTAGCACAGATACGCAGTATTTT
15	TRBJ1-1	NA	NA	TRBV6-1	CASSDIGGVGTEAFF	TGTGCCAGCAGCGATATTGGAGGGGTTGGCACTGAAGCTTTCTTT
15	TRBJ2-2	NA	NA	TRBV19	CASLQQESGTGELFF	TGTGCCAGTCTCCAGCAGGAGTCTGGGACCGGGGAGCTGTTTTTT
14	TRBJ2-7	TRBD2	NA	TRBV2	CASSVASGGGEQYF	TGTGCCAGCAGTGTTGCTAGCGGGGGAGGCGAGCAGTACTTC
15	TRBJ1-2	NA	NA	TRBV11-2	CASSHFGGKNYGYTF	TGTGCCAGCAGCCACTTTGGGGGCAAGAACTATGGCTACACCTTC
15	TRBJ1-2	NA	NA	TRBV6-1	CASSEGQSWLYGYTF	TGTGCCAGCAGTGAAGGACAGAGTTGGCTTTATGGCTACACCTTC
17	TRBJ2-3	TRBD2	few	TRBV29-1	CSVDPSRARGGIDTQYF	TGCAGCGTTGACCCTTCGCGCGCGCGGGGGGGCATAGATACGCAGTATTTT
12	TRBJ2-3	NA	NA	TRBV9	CASSVVTDTQYF	TGTGCCAGCAGCGTAGTTACAGATACGCAGTATTTT